One sample yielded the 20 T cell receptor beta chains listed below, sequenced in a study of T cells in Graves' hyperthyroidism and ophthalmopathy (dated by TCRdb to about 2019). Library prep was done by multiplex PCR. TCRdb shows the sequencer as Illumina HiSeq 2000. TCR beta CDR3 regions were amplified from RNA transcripts. The first round of RT-PCR for the TCR CDR3 was performed with the HTBI primer set and the Qiagen OneStep RT-PCR kit. In TCRdb, the public reads were trimmed at Q25 with fastp and aligned with MiXCR, with productive beta chains retained. Each entry merges the rows of one CDR3 protein and shows their most common DNA and genes. Recorded for this sample are about half a million distinct CDR3 sequences; about 15% of them occurred a single time. The ten largest clonotypes hold approximately 30% of the sample. Sample: blood. The receptors derive from a woman aged 25-40 years with Graves' ophthalmopathy.

In this sample, this clonotype turned up a few times. The J gene is TRBJ1-1, the V gene TRBV7-2; TRBD1 agrees at 7 bases. Unmatched junction bases numbered 3, after V lost 1 base and J lost 10 bases. The germline V gene encodes CDR1 SGHTA and CDR2 FQGNSA. This CDR3 is 12 amino acids long. The CDR3 DNA reads as TGTGCCAGCAGCTTAGTAGGGGGCGTAGCTTTCTTT. It translates to CASSLVGGVAFF.

In nucleotides, the CDR3 is TGTGCCAGCAGCGCTGGGTGGACCCAGTACTTC. Amino acids: CASSAGWTQYF. The V call is TRBV9, the J call TRBJ2-5; no definite D call. The CDR3 spans 11 residues. V dropped 3 bases and J dropped 7 bases, with 7 bases sitting between them. Per germline, CDR1 SGDLS and CDR2 YYNGEE.

This clonotype was seen ten or more times. The rearrangement links TRBV20-1 to TRBJ2-7, with D possibly being TRBD2 (5 bases). The germline CDR1 and CDR2 sequences are DFQATT and SNEGSKA (reference sequence). This CDR3 has 16 residues. Trimming stripped 0 bases from V and 8 bases from J, with 23 bases between. The DNA of the CDR3 is TGCAGTGCTAGAGATTCTACCTCCGGGGTCACCGGGCAGCAGTACTTC. Amino acid sequence: CSARDSTSGVTGQQYF.

This clonotype has a count of ten or more. The CDR3 DNA follows: TGTGCCAGCTCACCAACGGTCGAAGATACGCAGTATTTT. Translation: CASSPTVEDTQYF. This chain connects TRBV18 to TRBJ2-3; no definite D call. Germline V CDR1 and CDR2: KGHSH, LQKENI. Trimming took off 2 bases at V and 5 bases at J, with 8 bases between the two ends. CDR3 size: 13 residues.

This clonotype appeared many times. V usage is TRBV28 and J usage is TRBJ2-7; D is possibly TRBD2 (6 bases). Trimming left V 2 bases short and J 1 base short, with 12 bases between. This CDR3 has 15 residues. Germline lookup yields CDR1 MDHEN and CDR2 SYDVKM. The CDR3 bases are TGTGCCAGCAGTTTAGGGCTAGCGCGTTCCTACGAGCAGTACTTC. Translation: CASSLGLARSYEQYF.

The rearrangement joins TRBV27 to TRBJ2-4, with D possibly being TRBD2 (6 bases). Trimming pared 10 bases from V and 1 base from J, leaving 20 bases between. Germline CDR1 reads MNHEY; CDR2 reads SMNVEV (reference sequence). CDR3 length: 16 amino acids. The CDR3 is CATRIGGMGAKNIQYF. The CDR3 coding sequence is TGTGCCACCAGGATTGGCGGGATGGGGGCCAAAAACATTCAGTACTTC.

The J gene is TRBJ2-5, the V gene TRBV6-8; 11 nucleotides line up with TRBD1. With 6 bases clipped from V and 1 base from J, the junction kept 19 bases outside the gene matches. Per the germline V gene, CDR1 is MNHGY and CDR2 is SAAAGT. CDR3 size: 20 residues. This chain's CDR3 is CASSRLLGGTGGTGQETQYF. The CDR3 bases are TGTGCCAGCAGCCGATTACTCGGCGGGACAGGGGGGACTGGCCAAGAGACCCAGTACTTC.

The chain combines TRBV19 with TRBJ2-3; no definite D call. Between the trimmed V and J ends, which lost 1 base and 4 bases, there was a span of 9 bases. The CDR3 is 14 amino acids. Per germline, CDR1 LNHDA and CDR2 SQIVND (reference sequence). CDR3 nucleotides: TGTGCCAGTAGTATAGTAGACTGGGCAGATACGCAGTATTTT. Encoded protein: CASSIVDWADTQYF. Looking up the rest from reference TRBV19 and TRBJ2-3 gives the full variable domain: DGGITQSPKYLFRKEGQNVTLSCEQNLNHDAMYWYRQDPGQGLRLIYYSQIVNDFQKGDIAEGYSVSREKKESFPLTVTSAQKNPTAFYLCASSIVDWADTQYFGPGTRLTVL.

This clonotype has at least ten counts. The chain uses TRBV9 and TRBJ2-7, with TRBD2 matching over 7 bases. With V trimmed by 0 bases and J by 3 bases, 9 bases remained unmatched. Germline V gene data show CDR1 as SGDLS and CDR2 as YYNGEE. The CDR3 is 16 amino acids. CDR3 loop: CASSVEAWGGSYEQYF. The CDR3 nucleotides are TGTGCCAGCAGCGTAGAAGCCTGGGGCGGGAGCTACGAGCAGTACTTC.

The chain joins TRBV11-2 to TRBJ1-2, with 8 nucleotides matching TRBD1. V gave up 0 bases and J gave up 5 bases; unmatched junction bases: 8. Germline lookup yields CDR1 SGHAT and CDR2 FQNNGV. This CDR3 is 16 amino acids long. The CDR3, as DNA: TGTGCCAGCAGCTTAGAGGGGGCAGGGGGCGCGTATGGCTACACCTTC. It yields the protein CASSLEGAGGAYGYTF.

In its sample, this clonotype was seen a few times. V gene TRBV27 combines with J gene TRBJ1-5; 8 nucleotides match TRBD1. V shed 6 bases and J 2 bases; nucleotides not matched to a gene: 6. Germline CDR1 MNHEY, CDR2 SMNVEV (reference sequence). The CDR3 totals 15 residues. The CDR3 bases are TGTGCCAGCAGCCAGGGGGCAAGAGGCAATCAGCCCCAGCATTTT. Amino acid sequence: CASSQGARGNQPQHF.

This clonotype has only a few counts. The V call is TRBV6-1, the J call TRBJ2-5; D is uncertain. This CDR3 comprises 12 residues. V was shortened by 5 bases and J by 12 bases, with 16 bases between the two germline ends. Per germline, CDR1 MNHNS and CDR2 SASEGT. CDR3 loop: CASSLNGGAEYF. In DNA form, the CDR3 reads TGTGCCAGCAGTCTCAATGGCGGAGCTGAGTACTTC.

The sample holds many counts of this clonotype. The V gene is TRBV30, the J gene TRBJ1-2, with TRBD1 matching over 7 bases. With 2 bases clipped from V and 3 bases from J, the junction kept 6 bases outside the gene matches. The CDR3 length is 14 residues. Germline values: CDR1 GTSNPN, CDR2 SVGIG (reference sequence). For the CDR3, the DNA is TGTGCCTGGAGTACAGGGGACTTTGACTATGGCTACACCTTC. It yields the protein CAWSTGDFDYGYTF. The whole variable domain, filled in from reference TRBV30 and TRBJ1-2, reads SQTIHQWPATLVQPVGSPLSLECTVEGTSNPNLYWYRQAAGRGLQLLFYSVGIGQISSEVPQNLSASRPQDRQFILSSKKLLLSDSGFYLCAWSTGDFDYGYTFGSGTRLTVV.

This clonotype was counted ten times or more. The chain is built from TRBV7-2 and TRBJ2-7, with TRBD2 matching over 7 bases. The CDR3 covers 14 residues. Germline V gene lookup returns CDR1 SGHTA and CDR2 FQGNSA. Unmatched junction bases numbered 7, after V lost 5 bases and J lost 3 bases. CDR3 residues: CASSTLAGVYEQYF. CDR3 in DNA: TGTGCCAGCAGCACCCTGGCGGGAGTCTACGAGCAGTACTTC. Variable domain in full (rest from reference TRBV7-2 and TRBJ2-7): GAGVSQSPSNKVTEKGKDVELRCDPISGHTALYWYRQSLGQGLEFLIYFQGNSAPDKSGLPSDRFSAERTGGSVSTLTIQRTQQEDSAVYLCASSTLAGVYEQYFGPGTRLTVT.

The chain uses TRBV4-3 and TRBJ2-1; no definite D call. The CDR3 totals 12 residues. The germline gives CDR1 LGHNA, CDR2 YSLEER. Trimming removed 4 bases from V and 6 bases from J, with 7 bases in between. CDR3 DNA: TGCGCCAGCAGCCGGGCAGTCAATGAGCAGTTCTTC. Translating it yields CASSRAVNEQFF.

This clonotype has a handful of counts. V is TRBV7-9 and J is TRBJ1-6; 7 bases line up with TRBD1. The length of the CDR3 is 15 residues. V trimming: 1 base; J trimming: 7 bases; junction bases outside the gene matches: 4. CDR1 SEHNR and CDR2 FQNEAQ come from the germline V gene (reference sequence). CDR3 coding DNA: TGTGCCAGCAGCTTAGTGGTCAGGGGGAATTCACCCCTCCACTTT. Encoded protein: CASSLVVRGNSPLHF.

The V gene is TRBV4-1, the J gene TRBJ1-5; perhaps TRBD1 as D (5 bases). V lost 0 bases and J 7 bases, leaving 16 bases between the germline ends. The CDR3 runs 16 residues. From germline, CDR1 is MGHRA and CDR2 YSYEKL. CDR3 in amino acids: CASSQDGGGRGQPQHF. The CDR3 DNA reads as TGCGCCAGCAGCCAAGATGGGGGGGGACGAGGACAGCCCCAGCATTTT.

This clonotype was recorded at least ten times. The chain couples TRBV3-1 to TRBJ1-1; no clear D. From germline, CDR1 is LGHDT and CDR2 YNNKEL (reference sequence). This CDR3 spans 16 amino acids. V was cut by 2 bases and J by 0 bases, with 13 bases left in between. DNA for the CDR3: TGTGCCAGCAGCCAACAAACGATCCAAATGAACACTGAAGCTTTCTTT. Residues: CASSQQTIQMNTEAFF.

This clonotype was detected many times. The chain employs TRBV18 and TRBJ1-1; no clear D gene. Deletions cut 2 bases from V and 1 base from J, with 8 bases between. The germline V gene has CDR1 KGHSH and CDR2 LQKENI. The CDR3 is 14 amino acids. Here the CDR3 DNA reads TGTGCCAGCTCACCAAAAGACGGGAACACTGAAGCTTTCTTT. Translation gives CASSPKDGNTEAFF. The whole variable domain, remainder taken from reference TRBV18 and TRBJ1-1, is NAGVMQNPRHLVRRRGQEARLRCSPMKGHSHVYWYRQLPEEGLKFMVYLQKENIIDESGMPKERFSAEFPKEGPSILRIQQVVRGDSAAYFCASSPKDGNTEAFFGQGTRLTVV.

This clonotype was counted many times. This chain joins TRBV2 and TRBJ2-1, with 10 bases matching TRBD2. The CDR3 extends over 14 amino acids. The germline V gene has CDR1 SNHLY and CDR2 FYNNEI. Losses at the gene ends were 3 bases for V and 7 bases for J; bases not matched to a gene: 3. The CDR3 is CASSETSGQNEQFF. The CDR3 DNA reads as TGTGCCAGCAGTGAGACTAGCGGGCAAAATGAGCAGTTCTTC.